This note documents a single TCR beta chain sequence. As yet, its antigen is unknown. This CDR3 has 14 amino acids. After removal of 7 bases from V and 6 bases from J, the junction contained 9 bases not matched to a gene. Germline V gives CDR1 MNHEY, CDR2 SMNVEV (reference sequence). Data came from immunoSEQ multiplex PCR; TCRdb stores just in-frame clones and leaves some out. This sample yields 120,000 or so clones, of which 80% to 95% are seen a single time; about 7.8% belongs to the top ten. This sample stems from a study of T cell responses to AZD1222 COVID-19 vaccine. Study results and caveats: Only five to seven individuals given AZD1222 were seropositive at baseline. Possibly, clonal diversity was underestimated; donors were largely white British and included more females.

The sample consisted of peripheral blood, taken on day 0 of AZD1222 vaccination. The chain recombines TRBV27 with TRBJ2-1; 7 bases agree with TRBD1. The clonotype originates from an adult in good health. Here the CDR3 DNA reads TGTGCCAGCAAGCGACAGGGAGCCTCCAATGAGCAGTTCTTC. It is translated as CASKRQGASNEQFF.